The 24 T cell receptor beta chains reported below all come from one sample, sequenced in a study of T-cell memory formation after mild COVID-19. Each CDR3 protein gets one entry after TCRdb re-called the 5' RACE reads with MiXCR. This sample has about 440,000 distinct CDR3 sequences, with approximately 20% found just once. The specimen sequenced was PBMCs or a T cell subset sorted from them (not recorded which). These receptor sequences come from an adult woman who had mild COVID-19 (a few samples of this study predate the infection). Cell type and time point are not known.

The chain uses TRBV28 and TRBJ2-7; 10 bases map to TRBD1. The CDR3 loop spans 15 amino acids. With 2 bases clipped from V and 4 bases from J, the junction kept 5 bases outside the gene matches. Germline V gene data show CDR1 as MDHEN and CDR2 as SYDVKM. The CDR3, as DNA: TGTGCCAGCAGTTTACCCCGGACAGGGGGTTACGAGCAGTACTTC. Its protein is CASSLPRTGGYEQYF.

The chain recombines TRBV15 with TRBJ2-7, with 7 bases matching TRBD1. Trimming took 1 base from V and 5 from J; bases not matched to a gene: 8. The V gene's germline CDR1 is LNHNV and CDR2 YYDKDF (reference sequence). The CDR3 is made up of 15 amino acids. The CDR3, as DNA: TGTGCCACCAGCAGAGGTGACAGGGAAGTGCACGAGCAGTACTTC. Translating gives CATSRGDREVHEQYF.

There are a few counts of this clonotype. The CDR3, as DNA: TGTGCCAGCAGCCAAGCCGGGACTAGCGGGAGAAGCCCGTTCTTC. Its translation: CASSQAGTSGRSPFF. The chain has TRBV3-1 and TRBJ2-1; 14 bases fit TRBD2. Germline V gene sequence: CDR1 LGHDT, CDR2 YNNKEL (reference sequence). The CDR3 is 15 amino acids. V was clipped by 1 base and J by 15 bases; unmatched bases: 8.

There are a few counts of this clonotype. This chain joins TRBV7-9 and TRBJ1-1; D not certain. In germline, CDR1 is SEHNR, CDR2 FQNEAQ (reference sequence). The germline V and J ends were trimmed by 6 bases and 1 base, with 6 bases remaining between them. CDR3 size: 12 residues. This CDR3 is CASRTPNTEAFF. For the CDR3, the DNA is TGTGCCAGCAGAACCCCGAACACTGAAGCTTTCTTT. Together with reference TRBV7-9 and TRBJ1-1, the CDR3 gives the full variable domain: DTGVSQNPRHKITKRGQNVTFRCDPISEHNRLYWYRQTLGQGPEFLTYFQNEAQLEKSRLLSDRFSAERPKGSFSTLEIQRTEQGDSAMYLCASRTPNTEAFFGQGTRLTVV.

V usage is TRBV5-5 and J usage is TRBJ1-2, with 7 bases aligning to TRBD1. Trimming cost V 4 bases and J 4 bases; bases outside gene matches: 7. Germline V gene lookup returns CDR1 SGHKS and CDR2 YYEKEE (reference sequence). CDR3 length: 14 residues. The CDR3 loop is CASSLQGDFYGYTF. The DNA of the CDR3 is TGTGCCAGCAGCCTTCAGGGGGATTTCTATGGCTACACCTTC.

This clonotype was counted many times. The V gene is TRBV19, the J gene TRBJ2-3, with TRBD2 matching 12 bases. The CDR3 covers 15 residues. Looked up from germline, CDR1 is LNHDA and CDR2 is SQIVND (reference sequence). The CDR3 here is CAVYTSGGLTDTQYF. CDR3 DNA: TGTGCTGTATATACTAGCGGGGGGTTGACAGATACGCAGTATTTT.

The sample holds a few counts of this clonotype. The CDR3 sequence is CASSQDSGHNEQFF. The CDR3 region has the DNA TGCGCCAGCAGCCAAGATTCGGGGCACAATGAGCAGTTCTTC. This chain uses TRBV4-1 with TRBJ2-1; tentatively, D is TRBD1 or TRBD2 (5 bases each). The V gene's germline CDR1 is MGHRA and CDR2 YSYEKL. Trimming pared 0 bases from V and 5 bases from J, leaving 8 bases between. CDR3 size: 14 residues.

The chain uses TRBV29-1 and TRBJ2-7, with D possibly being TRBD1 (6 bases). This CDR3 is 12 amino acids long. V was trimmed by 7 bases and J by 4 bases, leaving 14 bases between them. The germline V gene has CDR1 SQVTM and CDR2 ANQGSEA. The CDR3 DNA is TGCAGCGCCCGAGGACAGATATACGAGCAGTACTTC. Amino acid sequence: CSARGQIYEQYF.

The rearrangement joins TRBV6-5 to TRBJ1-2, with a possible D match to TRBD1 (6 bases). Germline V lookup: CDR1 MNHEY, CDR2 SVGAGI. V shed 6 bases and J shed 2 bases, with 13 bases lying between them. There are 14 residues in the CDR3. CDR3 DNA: TGTGCCAGCAGATTCAGGGGCCCAAACTATGGCTACACCTTC. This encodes CASRFRGPNYGYTF.

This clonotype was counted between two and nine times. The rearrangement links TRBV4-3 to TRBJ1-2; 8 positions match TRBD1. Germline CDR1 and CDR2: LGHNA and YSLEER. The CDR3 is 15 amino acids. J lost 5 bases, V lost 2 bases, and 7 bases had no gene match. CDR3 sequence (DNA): TGCGCCAGCAGCCAACGGACAGGGTGGGAGTATGGCTACACCTTC. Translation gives CASSQRTGWEYGYTF.

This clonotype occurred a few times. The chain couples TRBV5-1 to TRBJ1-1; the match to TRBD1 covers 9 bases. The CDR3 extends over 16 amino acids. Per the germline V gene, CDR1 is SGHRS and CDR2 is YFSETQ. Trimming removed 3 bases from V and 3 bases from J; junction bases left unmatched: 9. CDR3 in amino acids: CASSSGQGLSHTEAFF. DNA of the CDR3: TGCGCCAGCAGCTCGGGACAGGGATTATCTCACACTGAAGCTTTCTTT.

In nucleotides, the CDR3 is TGCAGCGTGGGGAAGGACAGGGAAGCTTTCTTT. Encoded protein: CSVGKDREAFF. The V call is TRBV29-1, the J call TRBJ1-1, with TRBD1 matching 7 bases. The trim removed 6 bases at V and 8 bases at J, leaving 6 bases unmatched. The length of the CDR3 is 11 residues. Germline V gene sequence: CDR1 SQVTM, CDR2 ANQGSEA.

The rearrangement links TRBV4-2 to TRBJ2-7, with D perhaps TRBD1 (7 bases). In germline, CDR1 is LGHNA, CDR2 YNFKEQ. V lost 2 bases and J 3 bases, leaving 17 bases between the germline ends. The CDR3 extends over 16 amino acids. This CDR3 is CASSQSARQGLYEQYF. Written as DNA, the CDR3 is TGTGCCAGCAGCCAATCGGCCCGACAGGGACTCTACGAGCAGTACTTC.

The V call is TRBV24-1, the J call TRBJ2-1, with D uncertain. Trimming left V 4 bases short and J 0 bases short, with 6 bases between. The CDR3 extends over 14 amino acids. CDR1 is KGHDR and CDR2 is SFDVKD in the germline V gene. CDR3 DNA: TGTGCCACCAGTGAAAGATACTCCTACAATGAGCAGTTCTTC. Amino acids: CATSERYSYNEQFF.

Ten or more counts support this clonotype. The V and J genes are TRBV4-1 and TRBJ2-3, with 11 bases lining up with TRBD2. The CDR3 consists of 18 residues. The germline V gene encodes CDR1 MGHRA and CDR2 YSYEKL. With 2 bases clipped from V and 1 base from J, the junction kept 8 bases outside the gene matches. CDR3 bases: TGCGCCAGCAGCCAACCGGGACTAGCGGCGGGAGGCACAGATACGCAGTATTTT. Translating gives CASSQPGLAAGGTDTQYF.

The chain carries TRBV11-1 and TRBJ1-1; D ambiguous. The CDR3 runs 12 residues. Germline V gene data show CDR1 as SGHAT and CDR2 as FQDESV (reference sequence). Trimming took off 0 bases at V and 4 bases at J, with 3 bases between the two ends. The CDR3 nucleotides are TGTGCCAGCAGCTTAGCGACCACTGAAGCTTTCTTT. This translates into CASSLATTEAFF.

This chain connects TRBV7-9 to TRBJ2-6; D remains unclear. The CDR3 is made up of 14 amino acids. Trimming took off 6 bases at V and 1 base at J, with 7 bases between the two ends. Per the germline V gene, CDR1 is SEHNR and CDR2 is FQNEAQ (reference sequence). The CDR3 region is CASSQSSGANVLTF. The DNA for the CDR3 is TGTGCCAGCAGTCAAAGTTCTGGGGCCAACGTCCTGACTTTC.

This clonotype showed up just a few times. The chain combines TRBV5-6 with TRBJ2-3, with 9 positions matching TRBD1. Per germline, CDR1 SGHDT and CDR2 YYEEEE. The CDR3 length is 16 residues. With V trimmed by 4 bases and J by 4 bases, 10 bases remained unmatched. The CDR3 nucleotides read TGTGCCAGCAGCCCCTTGGGACAGGGACCATCAGATACGCAGTATTTT. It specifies CASSPLGQGPSDTQYF.

The CDR3 region is CASSTGLAGTETQYF. The CDR3 region has the DNA TGTGCCAGCAGCACCGGACTAGCGGGGACAGAGACCCAGTACTTC. This chain links TRBV7-6 with TRBJ2-5; 12 bases fit TRBD2. The ends lost 5 bases at V and 4 bases at J; junction bases unmatched: 5. CDR1 is SGHVS and CDR2 is FNYEAQ in the germline V gene. The CDR3 runs 15 residues.

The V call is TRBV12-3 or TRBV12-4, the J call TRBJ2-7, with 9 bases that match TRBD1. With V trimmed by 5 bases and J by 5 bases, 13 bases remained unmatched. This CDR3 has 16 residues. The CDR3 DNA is TGTGCCAGCAGTCCCCTACCGGGACAGGGTTCCCACGAGCAGTACTTC. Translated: CASSPLPGQGSHEQYF.

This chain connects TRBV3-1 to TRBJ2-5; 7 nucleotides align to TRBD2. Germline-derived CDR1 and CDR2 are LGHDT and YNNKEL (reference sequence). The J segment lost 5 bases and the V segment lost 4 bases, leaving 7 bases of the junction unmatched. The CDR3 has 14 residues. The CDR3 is CASSLTGRTETQYF. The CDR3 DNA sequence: TGTGCCAGCAGCCTAACCGGGAGGACGGAGACCCAGTACTTC.

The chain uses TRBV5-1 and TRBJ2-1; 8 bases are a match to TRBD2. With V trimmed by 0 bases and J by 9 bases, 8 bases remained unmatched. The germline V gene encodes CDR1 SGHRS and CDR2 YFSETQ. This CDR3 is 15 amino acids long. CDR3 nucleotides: TGCGCCAGCAGCTTGGTCGCGGGAGGAATTTTTGAGCAGTTCTTC. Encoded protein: CASSLVAGGIFEQFF.

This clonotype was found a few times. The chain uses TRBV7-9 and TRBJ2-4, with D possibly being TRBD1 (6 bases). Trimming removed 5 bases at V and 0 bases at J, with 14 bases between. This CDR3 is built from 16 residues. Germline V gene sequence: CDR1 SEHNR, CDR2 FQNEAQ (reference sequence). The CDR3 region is CASSPDSRLAKNIQYF. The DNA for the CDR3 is TGTGCCAGCAGCCCGGACAGCAGACTAGCCAAAAACATTCAGTACTTC.

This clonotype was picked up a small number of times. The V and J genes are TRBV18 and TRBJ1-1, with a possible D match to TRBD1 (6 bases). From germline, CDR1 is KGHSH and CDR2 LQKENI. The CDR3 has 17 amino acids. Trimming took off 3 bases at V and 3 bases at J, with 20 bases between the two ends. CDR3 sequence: CASSPRGGLKSDTEAFF. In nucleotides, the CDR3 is TGTGCCAGCTCACCCAGGGGAGGCCTTAAGTCGGACACTGAAGCTTTCTTT. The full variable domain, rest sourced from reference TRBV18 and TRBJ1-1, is NAGVMQNPRHLVRRRGQEARLRCSPMKGHSHVYWYRQLPEEGLKFMVYLQKENIIDESGMPKERFSAEFPKEGPSILRIQQVVRGDSAAYFCASSPRGGLKSDTEAFFGQGTRLTVV.